The 10 T cell receptor beta chains below come from one sample, sequenced in a study of blood T cell repertoires in COVID-19. The assay was immunoSEQ multiplex PCR, and TCRdb's table has in-frame clones only and misses some. The table includes 200,000 to 250,000 clones, approximately 79% detected once. Sequenced: peripheral blood. All receptors derive from a woman in her forties with active or convalescent COVID-19.

This clone has just one count. V is TRBV6-6 and J is TRBJ2-1, with 7 bases fitting TRBD1. This CDR3 contains 15 residues. Per germline, CDR1 MNHNY and CDR2 SVGAGI (reference sequence). J lost 4 bases, V lost 2 bases, and 5 bases had no gene match. CDR3 loop: CASSYRTGPYNEQFF. DNA for the CDR3: TGTGCCAGCAGTTACCGGACAGGCCCTTACAATGAGCAGTTCTTC.

This clone was found a few times. The V and J genes are TRBV6-5 and TRBJ1-2; unclear D gene. This CDR3 is built from 12 residues. V lost 0 bases, J lost 14 bases, and 13 bases lay in between. The germline V gene has CDR1 MNHEY and CDR2 SVGAGI. CDR3 sequence: CASSYSKTRLTF. The CDR3 DNA reads as TGTGCCAGCAGTTACTCGAAGACAAGACTAACCTTC.

For the CDR3, the DNA is TGTGCCAGCAGCCGGACAGGGGATGAAAAACTGTTTTTT. Translated: CASSRTGDEKLFF. This chain joins TRBV12-3 or TRBV12-4 and TRBJ1-4; TRBD1 agrees at 9 bases. The CDR3 length is 13 residues. With V trimmed by 6 bases and J by 6 bases, 2 bases remained unmatched.

This clone came up a few times. The chain employs TRBV7-8 and TRBJ1-4, with D tentatively TRBD1 (5 bases). CDR3 size: 14 residues. Germline values: CDR1 SGHVS, CDR2 FQNEAQ. V was clipped by 6 bases and J by 5 bases, with 13 bases between them. The CDR3 sequence is CASRPGRTNEKLFF. The CDR3 region has the DNA TGTGCCAGCAGGCCAGGACGGACAAATGAAAAACTGTTTTTT.

This clone was seen a handful of times. This chain uses TRBV28 with TRBJ1-6; 10 bases are a match to TRBD1. V was pared by 5 bases and J by 9 bases, with 10 bases of the junction left unmatched. The CDR3 extends over 16 amino acids. Germline V gene sequence: CDR1 MDHEN, CDR2 SYDVKM. In DNA form, the CDR3 reads TGTGCCAGCAGTCCCCCCCTCCGGACAGGGGGTTCACCCCTCCACTTT. Protein: CASSPPLRTGGSPLHF. The variable domain in full, completed from reference TRBV28 and TRBJ1-6, reads DVKVTQSSRYLVKRTGEKVFLECVQDMDHENMFWYRQDPGLGLRLIYFSYDVKMKEKGDIPEGYSVSREKKERFSLILESASTNQTSMYLCASSPPLRTGGSPLHFGNGTRLTVT.

The chain links TRBV7-2 to TRBJ1-6; maybe TRBD1 (5 bases). V lost 2 bases, J lost 7 bases, and 15 bases lay in between. CDR3 length: 16 residues. CDR1 and CDR2 (germline): SGHTA, FQGNSA. CDR3 loop: CASSLYGGTNNSPLHF. The CDR3 DNA follows: TGTGCCAGCAGCTTATATGGGGGGACTAACAATTCACCCCTCCACTTT. The entire variable domain, with the rest obtained from reference TRBV7-2 and TRBJ1-6, is as follows: GAGVSQSPSNKVTEKGKDVELRCDPISGHTALYWYRQSLGQGLEFLIYFQGNSAPDKSGLPSDRFSAERTGGSVSTLTIQRTQQEDSAVYLCASSLYGGTNNSPLHFGNGTRLTVT.

The J gene is TRBJ2-2, the V gene TRBV24-1; TRBD1 is a possible D gene (5 bases). Germline CDR1 KGHDR, CDR2 SFDVKD. The CDR3 runs 16 residues. Trimming removed 2 bases from V and 1 base from J, with 10 bases in between. CDR3 nucleotides: TGTGCCACCAGTGATTATGGGGCGCAGAACACCGGGGAGCTGTTTTTT. This encodes CATSDYGAQNTGELFF.

The table lists this clone with a few counts. The rearrangement links TRBV6-5 to TRBJ1-2, with 7 bases aligning to TRBD1. This CDR3 has 16 amino acids. Per the germline V gene, CDR1 is MNHEY and CDR2 is SVGAGI. Losses at the gene ends were 2 bases for V and 8 bases for J; bases not matched to a gene: 14. The CDR3 DNA reads as TGTGCCAGCAGTTACCGGGACAGCCGGCGGTCTAAGGGCTACACCTTC. Translating gives CASSYRDSRRSKGYTF.

The chain joins TRBV5-1 to TRBJ1-5; 9 nucleotides agree with TRBD1. Germline CDR1 reads SGHRS; CDR2 reads YFSETQ. The CDR3 is 14 residues long. V shed 5 bases, J shed 5 bases, and the junction held 5 bases outside the gene matches. Here the CDR3 DNA reads TGCGCCAGCAGTGTAAGGACAGGGGATCAGCCCCAGCATTTT. It encodes CASSVRTGDQPQHF.

This clone has only a few counts. The rearrangement links TRBV5-1 to TRBJ1-4, with TRBD1 matching over 8 bases. The V and J ends lost 5 bases and 5 bases, in that order; junction bases with no gene match: 5. This CDR3 spans 14 amino acids. Germline V gene data show CDR1 as SGHRS and CDR2 as YFSETQ. The CDR3 DNA follows: TGCGCCAGCAGGACAGGGGCCCCAAATGAAAAACTGTTTTTT. Protein sequence: CASRTGAPNEKLFF.